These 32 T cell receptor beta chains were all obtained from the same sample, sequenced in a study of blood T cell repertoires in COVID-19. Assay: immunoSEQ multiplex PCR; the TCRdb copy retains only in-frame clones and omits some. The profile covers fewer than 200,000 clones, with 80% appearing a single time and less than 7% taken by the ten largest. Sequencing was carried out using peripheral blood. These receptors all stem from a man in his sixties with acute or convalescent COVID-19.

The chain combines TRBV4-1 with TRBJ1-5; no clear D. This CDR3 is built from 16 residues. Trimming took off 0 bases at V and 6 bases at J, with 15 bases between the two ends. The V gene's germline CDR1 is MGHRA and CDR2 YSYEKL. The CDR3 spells CASSQEIQVRSQPQHF. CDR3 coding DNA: TGCGCCAGCAGCCAAGAGATTCAGGTTCGTAGTCAGCCCCAGCATTTT.

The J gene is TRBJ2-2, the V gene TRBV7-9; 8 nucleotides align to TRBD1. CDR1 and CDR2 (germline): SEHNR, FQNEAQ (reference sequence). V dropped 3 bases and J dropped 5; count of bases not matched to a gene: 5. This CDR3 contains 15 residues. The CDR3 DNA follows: TGTGCCAGCAGCTTCCGGGACAGGCGAACCGGGGAGCTGTTTTTT. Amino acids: CASSFRDRRTGELFF. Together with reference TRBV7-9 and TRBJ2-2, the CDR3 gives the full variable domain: DTGVSQNPRHKITKRGQNVTFRCDPISEHNRLYWYRQTLGQGPEFLTYFQNEAQLEKSRLLSDRFSAERPKGSFSTLEIQRTEQGDSAMYLCASSFRDRRTGELFFGEGSRLTVL.

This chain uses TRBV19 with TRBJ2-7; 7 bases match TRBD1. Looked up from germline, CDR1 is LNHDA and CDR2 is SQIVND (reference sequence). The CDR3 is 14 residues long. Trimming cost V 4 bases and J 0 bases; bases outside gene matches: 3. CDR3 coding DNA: TGTGCCAGTAGTAGACAGGGAAGCTCCTACGAGCAGTACTTC. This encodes CASSRQGSSYEQYF.

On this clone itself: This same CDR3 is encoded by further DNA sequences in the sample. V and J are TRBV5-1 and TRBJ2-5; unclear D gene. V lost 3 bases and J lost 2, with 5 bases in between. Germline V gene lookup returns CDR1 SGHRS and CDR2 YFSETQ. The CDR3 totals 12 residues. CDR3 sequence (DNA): TGCGCCAGCAGCTCCACACAAGAGACCCAGTACTTC. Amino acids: CASSSTQETQYF.

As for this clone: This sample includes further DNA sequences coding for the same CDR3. The CDR3 is CATSDRGYEQYF. In DNA, the CDR3 is TGTGCCACCAGTGATAGGGGCTACGAGCAGTACTTC. The chain has TRBV24-1 and TRBJ2-7, with a weak D call TRBD1 (5 bases). This CDR3 is built from 12 residues. Germline assignment: CDR1 KGHDR and CDR2 SFDVKD. V dropped 3 bases and J dropped 3 bases, with 5 bases sitting between them.

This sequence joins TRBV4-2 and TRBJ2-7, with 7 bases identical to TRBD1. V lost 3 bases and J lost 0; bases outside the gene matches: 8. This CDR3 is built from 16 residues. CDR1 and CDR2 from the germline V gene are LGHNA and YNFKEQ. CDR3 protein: CASSQDTGVGSYEQYF. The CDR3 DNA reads TGTGCCAGCAGCCAGGACACAGGGGTGGGCTCCTACGAGCAGTACTTC.

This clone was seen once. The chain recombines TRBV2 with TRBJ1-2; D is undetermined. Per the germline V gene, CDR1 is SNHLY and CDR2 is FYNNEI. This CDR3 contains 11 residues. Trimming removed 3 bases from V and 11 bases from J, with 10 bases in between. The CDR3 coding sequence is TGTGCCAGCAGTGATGCAACGCGGTACACCTTC. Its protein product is CASSDATRYTF.

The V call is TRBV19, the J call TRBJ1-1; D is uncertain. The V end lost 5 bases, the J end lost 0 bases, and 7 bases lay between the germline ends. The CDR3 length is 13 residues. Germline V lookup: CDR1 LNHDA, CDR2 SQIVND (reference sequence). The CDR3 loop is CASSSTVNTEAFF. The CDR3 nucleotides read TGTGCCAGTAGTTCAACAGTGAACACTGAAGCTTTCTTT.

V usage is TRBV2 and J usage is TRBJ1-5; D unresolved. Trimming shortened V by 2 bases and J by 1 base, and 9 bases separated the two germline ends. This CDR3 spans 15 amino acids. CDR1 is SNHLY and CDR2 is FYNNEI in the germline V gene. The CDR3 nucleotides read TGTGCCAGCAGTGAAAGGAGGGCAAGCAATCAGCCCCAGCATTTT. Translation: CASSERRASNQPQHF.

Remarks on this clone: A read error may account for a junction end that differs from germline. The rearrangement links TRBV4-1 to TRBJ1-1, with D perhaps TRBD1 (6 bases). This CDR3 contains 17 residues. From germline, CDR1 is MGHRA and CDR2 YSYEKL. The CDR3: CASNQGRVLQGLIEAFF. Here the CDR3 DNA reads TGCGCCAGCAACCAAGGAAGGGTATTGCAGGGGTTGATTGAGGCTTTCTTT.

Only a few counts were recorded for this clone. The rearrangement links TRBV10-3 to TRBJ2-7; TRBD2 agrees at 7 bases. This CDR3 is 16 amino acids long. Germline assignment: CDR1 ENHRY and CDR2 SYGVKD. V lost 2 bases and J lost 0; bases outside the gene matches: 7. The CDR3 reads CAISEGGGGSSYEQYF. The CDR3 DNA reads TGTGCCATCAGTGAGGGGGGAGGCGGGAGCTCCTACGAGCAGTACTTC.

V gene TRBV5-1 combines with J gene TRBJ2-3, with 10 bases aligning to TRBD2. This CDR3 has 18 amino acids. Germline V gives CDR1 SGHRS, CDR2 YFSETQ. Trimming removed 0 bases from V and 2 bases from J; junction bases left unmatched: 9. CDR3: CASSLGSTGLASTDTQYF. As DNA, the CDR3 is TGCGCCAGCAGCTTGGGTTCTACGGGACTAGCGTCCACAGATACGCAGTATTTT.

The CDR3 is CASRQTGTYEQYF. CDR3 DNA sequence: TGTGCCAGCAGACAAACAGGGACCTACGAGCAGTACTTC. The rearrangement joins TRBV6-6 to TRBJ2-7; the D gene is possibly TRBD1 (6 bases). CDR1 is MNHNY, CDR2 SVGAGI, per germline (reference sequence). V shed 6 bases and J shed 2 bases, with 11 bases lying between them. This CDR3 contains 13 residues.

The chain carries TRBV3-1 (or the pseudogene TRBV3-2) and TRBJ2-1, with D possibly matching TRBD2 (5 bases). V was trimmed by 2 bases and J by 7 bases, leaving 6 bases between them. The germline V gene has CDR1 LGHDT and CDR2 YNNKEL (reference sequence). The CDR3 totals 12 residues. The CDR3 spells CASSQRGNEQFF. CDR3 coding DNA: TGTGCCAGCAGCCAAAGAGGGAATGAGCAGTTCTTC.

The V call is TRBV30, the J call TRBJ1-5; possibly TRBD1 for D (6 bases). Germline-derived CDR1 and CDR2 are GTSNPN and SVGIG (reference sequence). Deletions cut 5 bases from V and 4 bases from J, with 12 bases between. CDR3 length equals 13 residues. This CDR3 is CAWAEQGNQPQHF. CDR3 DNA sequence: TGTGCCTGGGCCGAACAGGGAAATCAGCCCCAGCATTTT.

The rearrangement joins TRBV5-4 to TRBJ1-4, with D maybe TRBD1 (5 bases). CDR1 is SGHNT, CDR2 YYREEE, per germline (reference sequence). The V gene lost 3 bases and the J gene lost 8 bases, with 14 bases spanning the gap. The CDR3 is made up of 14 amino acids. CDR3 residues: CASSSGPKGEKLFF. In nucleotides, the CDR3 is TGTGCCAGCAGCTCCGGTCCTAAGGGGGAAAAACTGTTTTTT.

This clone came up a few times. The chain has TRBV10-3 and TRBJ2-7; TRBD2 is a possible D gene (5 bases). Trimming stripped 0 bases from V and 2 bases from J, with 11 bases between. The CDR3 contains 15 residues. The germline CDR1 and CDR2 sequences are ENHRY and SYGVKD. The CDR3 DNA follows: TGTGCCATCAGTGAGTCGGAGCGGACCACCTACGAGCAGTACTTC. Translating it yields CAISESERTTYEQYF.

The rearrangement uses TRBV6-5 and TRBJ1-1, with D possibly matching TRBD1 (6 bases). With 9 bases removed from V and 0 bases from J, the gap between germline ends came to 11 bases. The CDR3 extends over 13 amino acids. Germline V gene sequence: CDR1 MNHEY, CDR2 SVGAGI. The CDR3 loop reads CASRGTVNTEAFF. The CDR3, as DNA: TGTGCCAGTAGGGGGACGGTGAACACTGAAGCTTTCTTT.

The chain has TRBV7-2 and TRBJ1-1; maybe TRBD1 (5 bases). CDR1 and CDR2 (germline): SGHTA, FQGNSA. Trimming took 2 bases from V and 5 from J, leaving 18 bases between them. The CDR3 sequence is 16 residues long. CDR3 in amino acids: CASSLKGWQGGTEAFF. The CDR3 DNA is TGTGCCAGCAGCTTAAAAGGCTGGCAGGGAGGAACTGAAGCTTTCTTT.

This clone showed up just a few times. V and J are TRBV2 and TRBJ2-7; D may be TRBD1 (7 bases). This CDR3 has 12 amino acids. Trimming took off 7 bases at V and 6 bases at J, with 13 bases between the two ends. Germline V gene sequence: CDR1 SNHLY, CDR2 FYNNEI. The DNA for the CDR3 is TGTGCCAGCATCGGAGGGGGCGGCGAGCAGTACTTC. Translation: CASIGGGGEQYF.

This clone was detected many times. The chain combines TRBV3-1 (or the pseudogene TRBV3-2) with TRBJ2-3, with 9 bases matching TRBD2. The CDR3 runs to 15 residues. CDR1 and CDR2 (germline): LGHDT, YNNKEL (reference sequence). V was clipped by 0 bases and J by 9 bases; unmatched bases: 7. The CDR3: CASSQEGGGATTQYF. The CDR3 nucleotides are TGTGCCAGCAGCCAAGAAGGCGGGGGGGCCACCACGCAGTATTTT.

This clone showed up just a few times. CDR3 residues: CATSERDLHGELFF. DNA of the CDR3: TGTGCCACTTCTGAGCGGGATTTACACGGGGAGCTGTTTTTT. This sequence joins TRBV6-6 and TRBJ2-2, with 7 bases that match TRBD2. This CDR3 comprises 14 residues. Germline loops: CDR1 MNHNY, CDR2 SVGAGI (reference sequence). V was pared by 10 bases and J by 7 bases, with 12 bases of the junction left unmatched.

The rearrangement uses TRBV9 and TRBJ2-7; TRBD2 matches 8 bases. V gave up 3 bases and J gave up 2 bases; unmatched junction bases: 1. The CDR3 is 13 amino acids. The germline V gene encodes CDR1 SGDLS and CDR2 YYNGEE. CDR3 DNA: TGTGCCAGCAGCGCGGGACTAGCCTACGAGCAGTACTTC. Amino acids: CASSAGLAYEQYF.

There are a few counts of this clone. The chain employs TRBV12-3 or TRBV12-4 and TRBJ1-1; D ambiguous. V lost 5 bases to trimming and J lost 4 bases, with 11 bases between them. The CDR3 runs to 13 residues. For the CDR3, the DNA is TGTGCCAGCAGTCCCCGTGCAGTCACTGAAGCTTTCTTT. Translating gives CASSPRAVTEAFF.

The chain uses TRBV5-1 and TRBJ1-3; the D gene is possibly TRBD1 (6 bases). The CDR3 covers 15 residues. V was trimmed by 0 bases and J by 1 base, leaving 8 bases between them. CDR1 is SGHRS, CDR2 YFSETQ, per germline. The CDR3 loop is CASSLDTGSGNTIYF. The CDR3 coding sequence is TGCGCCAGCAGCTTGGACACAGGGTCTGGAAACACCATATATTTT.

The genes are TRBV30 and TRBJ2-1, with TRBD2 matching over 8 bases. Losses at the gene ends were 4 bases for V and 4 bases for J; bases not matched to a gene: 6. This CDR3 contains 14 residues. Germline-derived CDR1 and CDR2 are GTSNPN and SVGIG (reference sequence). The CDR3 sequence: CAWMEVAGYNEQFF. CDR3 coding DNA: TGTGCCTGGATGGAGGTAGCGGGATACAATGAGCAGTTCTTC.

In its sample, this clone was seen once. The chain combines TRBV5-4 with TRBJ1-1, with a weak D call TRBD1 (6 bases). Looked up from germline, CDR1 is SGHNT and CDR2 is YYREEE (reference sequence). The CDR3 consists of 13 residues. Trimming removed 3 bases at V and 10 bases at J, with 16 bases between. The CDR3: CASSSNAGAAAFF. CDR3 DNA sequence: TGTGCCAGCAGCTCCAATGCAGGGGCTGCAGCTTTCTTT.

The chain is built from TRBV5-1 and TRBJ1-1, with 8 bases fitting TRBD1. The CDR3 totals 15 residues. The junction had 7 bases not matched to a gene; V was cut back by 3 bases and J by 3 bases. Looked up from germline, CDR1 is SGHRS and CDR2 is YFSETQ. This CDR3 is CASSSQGAGYTEAFF. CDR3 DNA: TGCGCCAGCAGCTCTCAGGGGGCTGGGTACACTGAAGCTTTCTTT.

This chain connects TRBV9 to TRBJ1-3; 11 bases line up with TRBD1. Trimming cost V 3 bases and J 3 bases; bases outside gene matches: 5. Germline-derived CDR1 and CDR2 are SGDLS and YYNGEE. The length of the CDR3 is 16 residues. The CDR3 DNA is TGTGCCAGCAGCGCAGGACAGGGGGCGGGTGGAAACACCATATATTTT. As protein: CASSAGQGAGGNTIYF.

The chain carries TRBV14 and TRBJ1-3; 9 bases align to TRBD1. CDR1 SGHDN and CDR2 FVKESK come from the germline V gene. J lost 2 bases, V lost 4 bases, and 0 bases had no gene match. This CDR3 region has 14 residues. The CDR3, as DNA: TGTGCCAGCAGCCGACAGGGGGCTGGAAACACCATATATTTT. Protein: CASSRQGAGNTIYF.

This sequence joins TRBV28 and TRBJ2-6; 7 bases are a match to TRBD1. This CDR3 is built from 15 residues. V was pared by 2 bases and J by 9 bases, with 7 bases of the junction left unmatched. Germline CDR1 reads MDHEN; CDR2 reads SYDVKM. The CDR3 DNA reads TGTGCCAGCAGTTTAGGCGACAGGGACCTCAACGTCCTGACTTTC. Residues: CASSLGDRDLNVLTF.

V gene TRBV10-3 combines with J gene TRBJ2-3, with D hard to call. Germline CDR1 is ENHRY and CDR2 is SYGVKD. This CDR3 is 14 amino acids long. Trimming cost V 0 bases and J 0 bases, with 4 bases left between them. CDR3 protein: CAISESSSTDTQYF. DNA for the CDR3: TGTGCCATCAGTGAGTCTAGCAGCACAGATACGCAGTATTTT.